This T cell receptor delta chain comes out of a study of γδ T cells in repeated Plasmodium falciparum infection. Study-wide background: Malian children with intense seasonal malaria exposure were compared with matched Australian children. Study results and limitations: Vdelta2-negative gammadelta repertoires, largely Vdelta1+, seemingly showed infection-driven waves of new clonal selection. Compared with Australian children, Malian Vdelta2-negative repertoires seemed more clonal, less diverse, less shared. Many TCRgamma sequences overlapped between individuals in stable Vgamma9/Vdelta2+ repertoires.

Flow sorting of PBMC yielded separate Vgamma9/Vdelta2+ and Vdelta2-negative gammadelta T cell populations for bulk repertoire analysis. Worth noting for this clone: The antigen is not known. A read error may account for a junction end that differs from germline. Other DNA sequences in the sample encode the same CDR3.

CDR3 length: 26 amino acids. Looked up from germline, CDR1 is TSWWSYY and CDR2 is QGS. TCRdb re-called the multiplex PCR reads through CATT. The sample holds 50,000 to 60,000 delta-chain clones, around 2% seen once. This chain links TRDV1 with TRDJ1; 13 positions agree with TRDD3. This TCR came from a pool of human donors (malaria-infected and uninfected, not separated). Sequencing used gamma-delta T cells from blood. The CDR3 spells CALGAPRLLFYITGGYELSSTDKLIF. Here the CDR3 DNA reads TGTGCTCTTGGGGCGCCTCGCCTTCTTTTCTATATTACTGGGGGATACGAGTTAAGTAGCACCGATAAACTAATATTT.